Listed here is a single T cell receptor beta chain. Its antigen is unidentified. The method was immunoSEQ multiplex PCR; TCRdb's version includes in-frame clones alone and lacks a portion of them. The data hold 8,500 to 13,000 clones, with around 80% observed a single time. The length of the CDR3 is 15 residues. The V gene's germline CDR1 is KGHSH and CDR2 LQKENI. V shed 4 bases and J shed 2 bases, with 9 bases lying between them. Treatment was busulfan-fludarabine conditioning, a marrow graft, and cyclophosphamide on days +3 and +4. The data are from a study of T cells after posttransplantation cyclophosphamide. Study-wide findings and caveats: Later post-transplant blood repertoires were often dominated by donor CD8+ memory clones. TRB clonality was highly associated with recipient CMV seropositivity and reactivation. TRB overlap between skin or GI tissue T cells and blood was limited.

The chain uses TRBV18 and TRBJ2-6; D gene ambiguous. This receptor was taken from a female patient aged 50 to 60 who received an allogeneic stem cell transplant from a related donor, was CMV-positive, and had no GVHD. The graft donor may account for some of the T cells. Sequencing was performed on PBMCs, taken after allogeneic stem cell transplant with posttransplant cyclophosphamide. For the CDR3, the DNA is TGTGCCAGCTCACAGCTAGGCCCTGGGGCCAACGTCCTGACTTTC. Protein sequence: CASSQLGPGANVLTF.